This T cell receptor (beta chain) appears in the sequencing data of a study of shared clonotypes between healthy human individuals. Findings and caveats of the study: Among donors, clonotype sharing was expected to be affected by sequencing depth.

The CDR3 spans 15 residues. CDR1 is MNHEY, CDR2 SVGAGI, per germline. Trimming at V came to 0 bases and at J to 2 bases, leaving 3 bases not matched to a gene. Worth noting for this clone: Its antigen is not identified.

Each CD8 memory set brought CD45RO+ cells together with CCR7-negative CD45RA+ TemRA cells. Sequenced by immunoSEQ multiplex PCR; TCRdb stores in-frame clones only, minus some. The sample has around 690,000 clones; less than 95% are singletons. The TCR sequence derives from a man aged 18 to 29 in good health. Some clones in this sample may be carry-over from other donors' samples. The chain combines TRBV6-5 with TRBJ2-7; 8 bases match TRBD1. The sample consisted of memory CD8+ T cells from PBMCs. Subset meaning: CD45RO+ cells pooled with CCR7-negative TemRA cells. The chain's CDR3 is CASSYSTGVPYEQYF. The CDR3 nucleotides are TGTGCCAGCAGTTACTCGACAGGGGTACCCTACGAGCAGTACTTC.